The 17 T cell receptor beta chains below all came from one sample that was sequenced in a study of blood T cell repertoires in COVID-19. TCRdb keeps only in-frame clones here, not all; method: immunoSEQ multiplex PCR. The data hold about 330,000 clones, with approximately 90% observed a single time. Sequencing was done on a sample of PBMCs or T cells enriched from blood (not recorded which). These receptors were collected from a woman aged 18 to 35 who had recovered from COVID-19.

The J gene is TRBJ1-4, the V gene TRBV5-8; 9 nucleotides match TRBD1. CDR1 and CDR2 (germline): SGHTS, YDEGEE. The CDR3 spans 15 residues. V shed 4 bases and J 4 bases; nucleotides not matched to a gene: 5. The CDR3, as DNA: TGTGCCAGCAGCGTTGGGACAGGGCTTAATGAAAAACTGTTTTTT. Its protein is CASSVGTGLNEKLFF. The full variable domain, completed using reference TRBV5-8 and TRBJ1-4, is EAGVTQSPTHLIKTRGQQATLRCSPISGHTSVYWYQQALGLGLQFLLWYDEGEERNRGNFPPRFSGRQFPNYSSELNVNALELEDSALYLCASSVGTGLNEKLFFGSGTQLSVL.

This clone was observed a single time. This sequence joins TRBV9 and TRBJ1-2; D perhaps matches TRBD1 (5 bases). The V end lost 3 bases, the J end lost 8 bases, and 14 bases lay between the germline ends. CDR1 is SGDLS, CDR2 YYNGEE, per germline. This CDR3 comprises 13 residues. In DNA form, the CDR3 reads TGTGCCAGCAGCGGACGTCAGGGCAGCGGCTACACCTTC. Protein product: CASSGRQGSGYTF. Full variable domain (remainder filled in from reference TRBV9 and TRBJ1-2): DSGVTQTPKHLITATGQRVTLRCSPRSGDLSVYWYQQSLDQGLQFLIQYYNGEERAKGNILERFSAQQFPDLHSELNLSSLELGDSALYFCASSGRQGSGYTFGSGTRLTVV.

This sequence joins TRBV29-1 and TRBJ2-5, with 7 positions matching TRBD2. The germline gives CDR1 SQVTM, CDR2 ANQGSEA. The CDR3 is made up of 14 amino acids. V lost 3 bases, J lost 4 bases, and 8 bases stayed unmatched. This chain's CDR3 is CSVDSGGRRETQYF. In DNA form, the CDR3 reads TGCAGCGTTGATTCGGGAGGCAGGCGAGAGACCCAGTACTTC.

V and J are TRBV6-1 and TRBJ2-7; a weak D match, TRBD2 (6 bases). With 1 base removed from V and 3 bases from J, the gap between germline ends came to 13 bases. The CDR3 contains 15 residues. The germline V gene has CDR1 MNHNS and CDR2 SASEGT. CDR3: CASSEERAANYEQYF. In nucleotides, the CDR3 is TGTGCCAGCAGTGAAGAGCGGGCAGCCAACTACGAGCAGTACTTC.

The chain carries TRBV18 and TRBJ2-7; 8 bases map to TRBD2. Trimming took 3 bases from V and 5 from J; bases not matched to a gene: 6. This CDR3 has 14 amino acids. Germline CDR1 and CDR2: KGHSH and LQKENI. The CDR3 bases are TGTGCCAGCTCACCTCCGGGGGGGCAAGACGAGCAGTACTTC. Translation: CASSPPGGQDEQYF. Based on the CDR3 plus reference TRBV18 and TRBJ2-7, the full variable domain is NAGVMQNPRHLVRRRGQEARLRCSPMKGHSHVYWYRQLPEEGLKFMVYLQKENIIDESGMPKERFSAEFPKEGPSILRIQQVVRGDSAAYFCASSPPGGQDEQYFGPGTRLTVT.

As DNA, the CDR3 is TGTGCCAGCAGTCCCGGACAGGGGGCGGGTGGCTACACCTTC. Translating gives CASSPGQGAGGYTF. The chain is built from TRBV28 and TRBJ1-2, with 11 bases identical to TRBD1. The CDR3 extends over 14 amino acids. Germline assignment: CDR1 MDHEN and CDR2 SYDVKM. V gave up 5 bases and J gave up 7 bases; unmatched junction bases: 6.

The gene calls are TRBV12-5 and TRBJ2-2; tentatively, D is TRBD2 (6 bases). V was shortened by 7 bases and J by 0 bases, with 12 bases between the two germline ends. Germline CDR1 LGHNT, CDR2 FRNRAP. CDR3 length: 15 amino acids. As DNA, the CDR3 is TGTGCTAGTGCCGGGACTTACGCGAACACCGGGGAGCTGTTTTTT. Translated, it gives CASAGTYANTGELFF. The entire variable domain, with the rest obtained from reference TRBV12-5 and TRBJ2-2, is as follows: DARVTQTPRHKVTEMGQEVTMRCQPILGHNTVFWYRQTMMQGLELLAYFRNRAPLDDSGMPKDRFSAEMPDATLATLKIQPSEPRDSAVYFCASAGTYANTGELFFGEGSRLTVL.

The chain links TRBV10-3 to TRBJ2-3, with D perhaps TRBD1 (6 bases). The ends were cut back, 8 bases at V and 4 bases at J, with 19 bases in the middle. Germline V gene lookup returns CDR1 ENHRY and CDR2 SYGVKD. The CDR3 loop spans 15 amino acids. The CDR3 reads CAIGPETGIADTQYF. CDR3 DNA: TGTGCCATCGGGCCAGAAACAGGGATCGCAGATACGCAGTATTTT.

As DNA, the CDR3 is TGTGCCAGCAGCTTAGGGCAGGGCAGGGGAAACACCATATATTTT. It specifies CASSLGQGRGNTIYF. The chain recombines TRBV7-2 with TRBJ1-3, with a weak D call TRBD1 (5 bases). The V gene's germline CDR1 is SGHTA and CDR2 FQGNSA. CDR3 size: 15 residues. The germline V and J ends were trimmed by 1 base and 4 bases, with 11 bases remaining between them. Full variable domain (rest looked up from reference TRBV7-2 and TRBJ1-3): GAGVSQSPSNKVTEKGKDVELRCDPISGHTALYWYRQSLGQGLEFLIYFQGNSAPDKSGLPSDRFSAERTGGSVSTLTIQRTQQEDSAVYLCASSLGQGRGNTIYFGEGSWLTVV.

The chain is built from TRBV14 and TRBJ1-6, with a possible D match to TRBD1 (5 bases). CDR1 and CDR2 (germline): SGHDN, FVKESK. Trimming shortened V by 1 base and J by 4 bases, and 17 bases separated the two germline ends. This CDR3 comprises 18 residues. In DNA form, the CDR3 reads TGTGCCAGCAGCCAAGTCGGGGGTTGGGATGGTTATAATTCACCCCTCCACTTT. This translates into CASSQVGGWDGYNSPLHF.

V gene TRBV7-9 combines with J gene TRBJ1-1; TRBD1 is a possible D gene (5 bases). The V gene's germline CDR1 is SEHNR and CDR2 FQNEAQ (reference sequence). The CDR3 totals 15 residues. Trimming pared 1 base from V and 4 bases from J, leaving 13 bases between. CDR3 residues: CASSLVQGWGTEAFF. The DNA of the CDR3 is TGTGCCAGCAGCTTAGTGCAGGGCTGGGGCACTGAAGCTTTCTTT. The full variable domain, in which reference TRBV7-9 and TRBJ1-1 provide the parts outside the CDR3, is DTGVSQNPRHKITKRGQNVTFRCDPISEHNRLYWYRQTLGQGPEFLTYFQNEAQLEKSRLLSDRFSAERPKGSFSTLEIQRTEQGDSAMYLCASSLVQGWGTEAFFGQGTRLTVV.

As to this clone: Other DNA sequences from this sample encode an identical CDR3 as well. The CDR3 DNA reads as TGTGCCAGCAGTTACGGAGGGGGCGCATACGAGCAGTACTTC. Encoded protein: CASSYGGGAYEQYF. The rearrangement links TRBV6-5 to TRBJ2-7, with a weak D call TRBD1 (7 bases). CDR3 length: 14 residues. V was shortened by 2 bases and J by 4 bases, with 12 bases between the two germline ends. Looked up from germline, CDR1 is MNHEY and CDR2 is SVGAGI.

The J gene is TRBJ1-6, the V gene TRBV18; 8 nucleotides align to TRBD1. The CDR3 covers 14 residues. The ends lost 1 base at V and 9 bases at J; junction bases unmatched: 2. CDR1 KGHSH and CDR2 LQKENI come from the germline V gene. For the CDR3, the DNA is TGTGCCAGCTCACCACGGGACAGGTCTTCACCCCTCCACTTT. Protein sequence: CASSPRDRSSPLHF.

The chain employs TRBV30 and TRBJ2-2; 7 bases agree with TRBD1. The CDR3 loop spans 15 amino acids. Germline V CDR1 and CDR2: GTSNPN, SVGIG (reference sequence). V gave up 0 bases and J gave up 6 bases; unmatched junction bases: 7. This CDR3 is CAWSVGTEDSGELFF. The CDR3 nucleotides are TGTGCCTGGAGTGTGGGGACAGAGGACTCCGGGGAGCTGTTTTTT.

This clone was found once. CDR3 in DNA: TGTGCCAGTAGGAGACAGTCTCAAAATCAGCCCCAGCATTTT. This encodes CASRRQSQNQPQHF. V and J are TRBV19 and TRBJ1-5; possible D gene TRBD1, 5 bases. The CDR3 consists of 14 residues. Germline V gene sequence: CDR1 LNHDA, CDR2 SQIVND (reference sequence). The ends were cut back, 6 bases at V and 4 bases at J, with 13 bases in the middle. Variable domain in full (rest from reference TRBV19 and TRBJ1-5): DGGITQSPKYLFRKEGQNVTLSCEQNLNHDAMYWYRQDPGQGLRLIYYSQIVNDFQKGDIAEGYSVSREKKESFPLTVTSAQKNPTAFYLCASRRQSQNQPQHFGDGTRLSIL.

The chain links TRBV10-2 to TRBJ1-1; 10 bases match TRBD1. The ends lost 8 bases at V and 3 bases at J; junction bases unmatched: 3. The germline V gene encodes CDR1 WSHSY and CDR2 SAAADI. This CDR3 comprises 13 residues. The CDR3 loop reads CASGGQGDTEAFF. The CDR3 bases are TGCGCCAGCGGCGGACAGGGGGACACTGAAGCTTTCTTT.

The chain is built from TRBV7-9 and TRBJ1-3; D gene uncertain. The CDR3 totals 18 residues. Germline lookup yields CDR1 SEHNR and CDR2 FQNEAQ (reference sequence). Trimming shortened V by 5 bases and J by 5 bases, and 25 bases separated the two germline ends. The CDR3 bases are TGTGCCAGCAGCCGTCTTATGGACTCCCGTTCCCCCCGAAACACCATATATTTT. This encodes CASSRLMDSRSPRNTIYF.